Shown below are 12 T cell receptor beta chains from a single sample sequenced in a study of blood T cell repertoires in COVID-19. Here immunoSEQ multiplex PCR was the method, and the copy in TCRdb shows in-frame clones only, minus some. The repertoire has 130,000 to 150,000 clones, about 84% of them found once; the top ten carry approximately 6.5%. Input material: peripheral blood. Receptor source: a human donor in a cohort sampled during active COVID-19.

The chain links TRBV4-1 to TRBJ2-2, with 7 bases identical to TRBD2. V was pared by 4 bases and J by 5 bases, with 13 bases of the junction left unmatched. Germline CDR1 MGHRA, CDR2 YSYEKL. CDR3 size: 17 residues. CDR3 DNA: TGCGCCAGCAGCCGGGCCGGACTAGTAAGGGGTACCGGGGAGCTGTTTTTT. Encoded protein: CASSRAGLVRGTGELFF.

The CDR3 DNA is TGTGCCAGCAGCTTACCCTTGGGACTAGGGGGGGAGACCCAGTACTTC. This encodes CASSLPLGLGGETQYF. The V call is TRBV7-2, the J call TRBJ2-5; 8 nucleotides match TRBD2. CDR1 SGHTA and CDR2 FQGNSA come from the germline V gene. The V segment lost 2 bases and the J segment 5 bases; nucleotides outside the gene matches: 10. The CDR3 is made up of 16 amino acids.

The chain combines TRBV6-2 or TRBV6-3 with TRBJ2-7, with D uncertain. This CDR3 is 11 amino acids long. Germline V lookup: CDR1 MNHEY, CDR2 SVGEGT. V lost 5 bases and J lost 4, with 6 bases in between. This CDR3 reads CASSSLYEQYF. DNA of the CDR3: TGTGCCAGCAGTAGCCTATACGAGCAGTACTTC.

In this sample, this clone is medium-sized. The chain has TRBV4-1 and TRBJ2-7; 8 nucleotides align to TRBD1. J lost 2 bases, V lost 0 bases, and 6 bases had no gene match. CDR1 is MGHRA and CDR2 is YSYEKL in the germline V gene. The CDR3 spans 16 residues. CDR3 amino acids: CASSQEVGQVTYEQYF. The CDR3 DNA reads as TGCGCCAGCAGCCAAGAGGTGGGACAGGTCACCTACGAGCAGTACTTC.

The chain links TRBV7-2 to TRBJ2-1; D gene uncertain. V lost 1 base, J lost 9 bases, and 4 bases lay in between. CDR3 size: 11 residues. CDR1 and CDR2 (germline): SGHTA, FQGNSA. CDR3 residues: CASSLVREQFF. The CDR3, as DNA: TGTGCCAGCAGCTTAGTGCGTGAGCAGTTCTTC.

CDR3 DNA sequence: TGTGCCAGCAGTGACTACCCCCTAGCGGGGGTTCACAATGAGCAGTTCTTC. Protein product: CASSDYPLAGVHNEQFF. The V and J genes are TRBV6-2 or TRBV6-3 and TRBJ2-1; 10 bases align to TRBD2. The CDR3 is 17 residues long. Losses at the gene ends were 5 bases for V and 5 bases for J; bases not matched to a gene: 12. In germline, CDR1 is MNHEY, CDR2 SVGEGT.

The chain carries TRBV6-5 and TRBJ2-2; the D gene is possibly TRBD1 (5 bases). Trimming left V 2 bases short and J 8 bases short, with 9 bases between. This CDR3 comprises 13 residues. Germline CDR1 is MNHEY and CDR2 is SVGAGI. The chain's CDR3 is CASSYGQGGELFF. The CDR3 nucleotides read TGTGCCAGCAGTTACGGTCAGGGAGGGGAGCTGTTTTTT.

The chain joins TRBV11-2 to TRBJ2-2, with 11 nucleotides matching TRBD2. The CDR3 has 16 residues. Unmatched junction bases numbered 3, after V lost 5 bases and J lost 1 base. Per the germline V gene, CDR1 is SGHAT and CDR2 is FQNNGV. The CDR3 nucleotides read TGTGCCAGCAGCCTCCTAGCGGGGGGGAACACCGGGGAGCTGTTTTTT. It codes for CASSLLAGGNTGELFF.

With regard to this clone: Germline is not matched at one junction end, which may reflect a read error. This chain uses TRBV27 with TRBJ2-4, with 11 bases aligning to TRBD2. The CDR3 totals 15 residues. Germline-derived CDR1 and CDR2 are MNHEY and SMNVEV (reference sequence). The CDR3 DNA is TGTGCCAGCAGTTTTAGCGGGGGGGCCAGAAACATTCAGTACTTC. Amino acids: CASSFSGGARNIQYF.

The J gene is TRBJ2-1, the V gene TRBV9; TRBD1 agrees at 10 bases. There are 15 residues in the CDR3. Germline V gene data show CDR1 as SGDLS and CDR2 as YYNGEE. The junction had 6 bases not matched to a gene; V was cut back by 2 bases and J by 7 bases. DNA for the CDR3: TGTGCCAGCAGCGTTAGACAGGGGGCGGGAAATGAGCAGTTCTTC. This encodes CASSVRQGAGNEQFF.

CDR3 loop: CASSEARQMGEQYF. In nucleotides, the CDR3 is TGTGCCAGCAGTGAAGCGCGGCAAATGGGTGAGCAGTACTTC. V gene TRBV6-1 combines with J gene TRBJ2-7, with D hard to call. The CDR3 length is 14 residues. Per germline, CDR1 MNHNS and CDR2 SASEGT. V was cut by 0 bases and J by 7 bases, with 13 bases left in between.

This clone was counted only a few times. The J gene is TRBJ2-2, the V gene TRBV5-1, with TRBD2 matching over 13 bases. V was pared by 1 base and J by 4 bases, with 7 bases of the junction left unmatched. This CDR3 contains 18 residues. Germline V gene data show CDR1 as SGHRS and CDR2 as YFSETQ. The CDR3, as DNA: TGCGCCAGCAGCTTGTATCTGACTAGCGGGGGGTTCACCGGGGAGCTGTTTTTT. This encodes CASSLYLTSGGFTGELFF.